These T cell receptor beta chains were read from a single sample in a study of T cell responses to AZD1222 COVID-19 vaccine. The assay was immunoSEQ multiplex PCR, and TCRdb's table has in-frame clones only and misses some. The sample has some 130,000 clones; roughly 82% are singletons. Sequences were derived from peripheral blood, sampled on day 0 of AZD1222 vaccination. The receptors come from an adult in good health. Each CDR3 is given without its conserved first and last residue. Fields, in order: J gene, V gene, CDR3 protein.

TRBJ2-5,TRBV9,ASSVETGGARGETQY
TRBJ2-5,TRBV7-9,ASSSITGQGAFGETQY
TRBJ2-1,TRBV11-3,ASSSRGLLGEQF
TRBJ1-2,TRBV28,ASSLPSDPRYGYT
TRBJ1-3,TRBV5-1,ASSLGVSGNTIY
TRBJ1-1,TRBV28,ASSFYREPYTEAF
TRBJ1-2,TRBV27,ASSPNNYGYT
TRBJ1-4,TRBV29-1,SVRVGEKLF
TRBJ1-5,TRBV6-2/TRBV6-3,ASSYSESGGPINQPQH
TRBJ1-4,TRBV15,ATSRDRGTGGSKLF
TRBJ2-1,TRBV19,ASSTGQGPGYNEQF
TRBJ1-5,TRBV2,ASSEDGRGGYSNQPQH
TRBJ1-1,TRBV3-1/TRBV3-2,ASSPGHQNTEAF
TRBJ1-2,TRBV5-4,ASSLAGGQSNYGYT
TRBJ2-3,TRBV16,ASSLISGTDTQY
TRBJ1-3,TRBV29-1,SVAGAASGNTIY
TRBJ1-6,TRBV5-6,ASSLSQVYNSPLH
TRBJ2-5,TRBV5-6,ASSLISETQY
TRBJ2-3,TRBV2,ARSGGPSTDTQY
TRBJ1-4,TRBV27,ASSSDSVRGTNEKLF
TRBJ1-1,TRBV18,ASSPMDRGRGTEAF
TRBJ2-7,TRBV13,ASSRRQLAAYEQY
TRBJ1-5,TRBV5-1,ASSLDGGVQPQH
TRBJ2-2,TRBV5-1,ASSSSGDLGTGELF
TRBJ2-7,TRBV9,ASSVAGQAPPYEQY
TRBJ1-2,TRBV11-2,ARGSLYGYT
TRBJ2-5,TRBV19,ASSIVGAWETQY
TRBJ1-2,TRBV19,ASKLGASGYT
TRBJ2-2,TRBV28,ASSEPTGELF
TRBJ1-5,TRBV3-1/TRBV3-2,ASSQGAFPTAQLRGPQH
TRBJ2-2,TRBV6-6,ASRSGTGQRGELF
TRBJ1-3,TRBV6-1,ASSEILNTIY
TRBJ1-1,TRBV2,ASSREGKTEAF
TRBJ1-2,TRBV6-1,ASSELRLTGYGYT
TRBJ2-1,TRBV5-6,ASSSANLYIYNEQF
TRBJ2-2,TRBV29-1,SVEVSGSGISTGELF
TRBJ2-3,TRBV7-9,ASSSRGLGTDTQY
TRBJ2-5,TRBV10-3,AISGTSQETQY
TRBJ2-6,TRBV24-1,ATSTTGRSAGANVLT
TRBJ1-1,TRBV28,ASSRQGRGAF
TRBJ1-4,TRBV7-9,ASSSDGGAVPVGLF
TRBJ1-5,TRBV15,ATSRGQSNQPQH
TRBJ1-1,TRBV5-4,ASSLELGTEAF
TRBJ2-1,TRBV11-3,ASSLSEQGYNEQF
TRBJ2-3,TRBV19,ASGRQGLPITDTQY
TRBJ1-4,TRBV3-1/TRBV3-2,ASSLRAQNEKLF
TRBJ2-2,TRBV5-6,ASSPIPTGTGDTGELF
TRBJ2-1,TRBV6-5,ASSYLGTGVGNEQF
TRBJ1-2,TRBV9,ASSGGSPEGGYT
TRBJ2-3,TRBV28,ASSLSGARTDTQY
TRBJ1-2,TRBV28,ASNLGGIYGYT
TRBJ1-3,TRBV9,ASSRGGFFGNTIY
TRBJ1-6,TRBV6-4,ASRTGENSPLH
TRBJ1-2,TRBV2,ASTGTANYGYT
TRBJ1-5,TRBV25-1,ASSDSGRGRDQPQH
TRBJ1-2,TRBV2,ASSEVGVANYGYT